In its sample, the clone carrying this TCR beta chain was seen a few times. Its antigen is currently unknown. The sample comes from a study of regulatory T cells in long-lasting Graves disease. Study results and limitations: TCR diversity was lower in persistent Graves' patients than in newly diagnosed ones. The study found persistent patients shared more public clonotypes (roughly 2,800) than new patients (just over 950).

Germline values: CDR1 LGHDT, CDR2 YNNKEL (reference sequence). The V end was cut by 3 bases, the J end by 0 bases, with 8 bases between. The length of the CDR3 is 15 residues. The time point is: newly diagnosed GD, antithyroid drugs for less than 3 months. Extracted PBMC RNA gave rise to the TCR library. CDR3 regions were amplified by Arm-PCR using iRepertoire HTBI primers to build TCR beta libraries. Each CDR3 protein gets one entry after TCRdb re-called the multiplex PCR reads with MiXCR. The repertoire has over 500,000 distinct CDR3 sequences, 16% of them found once; the top ten carry 12%. The same sample was also used in a study of T cells in Graves' hyperthyroidism and ophthalmopathy. According to that study: Investigators excluded patients with uncontrolled infection, other autoimmune disease, pregnancy or lactation. The HTBI primer set was used in a first-round RT-PCR of the TCR CDR3.

The chain employs TRBV3-1 and TRBJ2-2; no reliable D call. The clonotype originates from a man between 18 and 35 years old with Graves disease. The source material was peripheral blood mononuclear cells (PBMCs), sampled at new diagnosis, from a patient treated with antithyroid drugs. The CDR3 sequence is CASSHAFANTGELFF. The DNA for the CDR3 is TGTGCCAGCAGCCACGCGTTTGCGAACACCGGGGAGCTGTTTTTT.